This T cell receptor (beta chain) was observed in a study of blood T cell repertoires in COVID-19. Study context: COVID-19 samples collected from the United States, Italy and Spain covered acute and convalescent phases. T cells, B-cell-depleted T cells, or PBMCs provided the cDNA or gDNA that served as material.

Method: immunoSEQ multiplex PCR; TCRdb's copy keeps in-frame clones and lacks some. The table has tens of thousands of clones, roughly nine tenths seen once. The CDR3 sequence is 15 residues long. Trimming removed 3 bases from V and 4 bases from J; junction bases left unmatched: 6. Germline assignment: CDR1 LNHDA and CDR2 SQIVND (reference sequence). V gene TRBV19 combines with J gene TRBJ1-1; TRBD1 matches 9 bases. This TCR was recovered from a human donor with acute or convalescent COVID-19. The donor label of this sample is uncertain. Sample: peripheral blood. The CDR3 bases are TGTGCCAGTAGTATTATTGGACAGGGGACCACTGAAGCTTTCTTT. Translation gives CASSIIGQGTTEAFF. Full variable domain (outside the CDR3, taken from reference TRBV19 and TRBJ1-1): DGGITQSPKYLFRKEGQNVTLSCEQNLNHDAMYWYRQDPGQGLRLIYYSQIVNDFQKGDIAEGYSVSREKKESFPLTVTSAQKNPTAFYLCASSIIGQGTTEAFFGQGTRLTVV.